The 2 T cell receptor beta chains below all came from one sample that was sequenced in a study of spatial heterogeneity in lung cancer (dated by TCRdb to about 2019). The method behind the library was 5' RACE. For sequencing, a NextSeq 500 was employed. TCRdb itself trimmed the public reads at Q25 with fastp, ran MiXCR and retained productive beta chains. Rows matching on CDR3 protein sequence are summarized as one entry with the most common DNA and genes. The sample data list tens of thousands of distinct CDR3 sequences, and less than 6% of these were observed just once. The ten largest clones capture about 35% of the sample. Sample time point, as interpreted from the label and publication: sample taken at primary tumor resection. Source: PBMCs, taken at surgery. Receptor source: a male donor with early-stage non-small cell lung cancer.

This clonotype came up many times. Written as DNA, the CDR3 is TGTGCCAGTAACGGGGGAGCGGAGACCCAGTACTTC. This encodes CASNGGAETQYF. V gene TRBV6-6 combines with J gene TRBJ2-5; a weak D match, TRBD2 (6 bases). Germline V gene sequence: CDR1 MNHNY, CDR2 SVGAGI (reference sequence). This CDR3 is built from 12 residues. V was pared by 9 bases and J by 5 bases, with 13 bases between.

This clonotype was picked up a small number of times. V gene TRBV12-3 or TRBV12-4 combines with J gene TRBJ1-5; D remains ambiguous. The V end lost 6 bases, the J end lost 0 bases, and 6 bases lay between the germline ends. The CDR3 spans 13 residues. The CDR3 region has the DNA TGTGCCAGCAGCCGGGGTAGCAATCAGCCCCAGCATTTT. This gives the protein CASSRGSNQPQHF.